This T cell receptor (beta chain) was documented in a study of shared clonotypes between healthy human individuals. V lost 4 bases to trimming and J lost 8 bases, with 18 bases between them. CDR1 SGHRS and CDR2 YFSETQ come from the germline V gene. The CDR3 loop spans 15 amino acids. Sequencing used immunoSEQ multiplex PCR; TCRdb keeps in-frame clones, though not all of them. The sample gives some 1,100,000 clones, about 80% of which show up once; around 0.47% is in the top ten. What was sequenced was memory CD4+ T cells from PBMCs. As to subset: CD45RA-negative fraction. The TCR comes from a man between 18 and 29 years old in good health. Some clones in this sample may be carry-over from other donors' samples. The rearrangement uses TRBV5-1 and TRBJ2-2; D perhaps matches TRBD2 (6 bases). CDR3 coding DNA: TGCGCCAGCAGCGTACTCCAAACGGCGGGAGGGGAGCTGTTTTTT. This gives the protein CASSVLQTAGGELFF.